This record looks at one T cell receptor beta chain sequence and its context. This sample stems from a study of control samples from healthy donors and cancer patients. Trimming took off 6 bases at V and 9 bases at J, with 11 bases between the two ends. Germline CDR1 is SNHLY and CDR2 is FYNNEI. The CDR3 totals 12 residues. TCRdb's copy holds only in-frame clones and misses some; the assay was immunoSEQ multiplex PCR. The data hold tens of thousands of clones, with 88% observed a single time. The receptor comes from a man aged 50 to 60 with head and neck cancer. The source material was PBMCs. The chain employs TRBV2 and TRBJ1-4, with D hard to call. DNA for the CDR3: TGTGCCAGCAGCCCCCGGAGTAAAAAACTGTTTTTT. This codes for CASSPRSKKLFF.